The rows below give T cell receptor beta chains drawn from one sample of a study of cytomegalovirus exposure and HLA in healthy donors. This table comes from immunoSEQ multiplex PCR, and its TCRdb copy is limited to in-frame clones, with some not included. Of about 160,000 clones listed, over 60% were seen once; the top ten hold roughly 3%. Specimen: PBMCs. The origin of the receptors is a woman between 25 and 40 years old in good health and CMV-seronegative. Each CDR3 is given with its conserved first and last residue. The D gene is left open where the match is weak.

d_gene: TRBD2; j_gene: TRBJ2-2; v_gene: TRBV5-4; CDR3aa: CASSSTSSNTGELFF
d_gene: .; j_gene: TRBJ2-4; v_gene: TRBV11-2; CDR3aa: CASSGFFGLRKNIQYF
d_gene: .; j_gene: TRBJ1-5; v_gene: TRBV11-1; CDR3aa: CASSQEYNQPQHF
d_gene: .; j_gene: TRBJ1-2; v_gene: TRBV5-1; CDR3aa: CASSSRQADTNYGYTF
d_gene: TRBD2; j_gene: TRBJ2-3; v_gene: TRBV2; CDR3aa: CASSVSLAGMGTQYF
d_gene: TRBD1; j_gene: TRBJ2-3; v_gene: TRBV30; CDR3aa: CAWSEGQGTDTQYF
d_gene: TRBD1; j_gene: TRBJ2-1; v_gene: TRBV5-1; CDR3aa: CASSLGDRGPYNEQFF
d_gene: .; j_gene: TRBJ1-1; v_gene: TRBV29-1; CDR3aa: CSVDSGLEAFF
d_gene: .; j_gene: TRBJ1-2; v_gene: TRBV7-9; CDR3aa: CASSLYGEEGYTF
d_gene: TRBD2; j_gene: TRBJ2-5; v_gene: TRBV6-1; CDR3aa: CASSAWTSGAGETQYF
d_gene: .; j_gene: TRBJ1-1; v_gene: TRBV4-3; CDR3aa: CASSRLTGNTEAFF
d_gene: TRBD1; j_gene: TRBJ1-1; v_gene: TRBV2; CDR3aa: CASSTGTVNTEAFF
d_gene: TRBD2; j_gene: TRBJ2-3; v_gene: TRBV28; CDR3aa: CASTRAGAGGTDTQYF
d_gene: TRBD2; j_gene: TRBJ2-7; v_gene: TRBV9; CDR3aa: CASSVSGGPYEQYF
d_gene: .; j_gene: TRBJ1-2; v_gene: TRBV12-5; CDR3aa: CASGWTAPGGYTF
d_gene: TRBD1; j_gene: TRBJ1-3; v_gene: TRBV5-1; CDR3aa: CASRGDRAMINTIYF
d_gene: TRBD2; j_gene: TRBJ2-5; v_gene: TRBV7-2; CDR3aa: CASSLTLIAGGPGTQYF
d_gene: TRBD1; j_gene: TRBJ2-7; v_gene: TRBV5-5; CDR3aa: CASLVGTGEQYF
d_gene: .; j_gene: TRBJ1-5; v_gene: TRBV6-5; CDR3aa: CASSGGYSNQPQHF
d_gene: TRBD2; j_gene: TRBJ2-7; v_gene: TRBV5-4; CDR3aa: CASSPSGRGTREQYF
d_gene: .; j_gene: TRBJ2-2; v_gene: TRBV9; CDR3aa: CASTRSGQDTGELFF
d_gene: .; j_gene: TRBJ2-1; v_gene: TRBV2; CDR3aa: CASSEEALNEQFF
d_gene: TRBD2; j_gene: TRBJ2-1; v_gene: TRBV19; CDR3aa: CASLPPSGSYNEQFF
d_gene: TRBD2; j_gene: TRBJ2-5; v_gene: TRBV28; CDR3aa: CASSFGQTSGGQETQYF
d_gene: TRBD1; j_gene: TRBJ1-2; v_gene: TRBV5-1; CDR3aa: CASTRGLGYTF
d_gene: .; j_gene: TRBJ2-1; v_gene: TRBV2; CDR3aa: CASRSGLLVLSYNEQFF
d_gene: .; j_gene: TRBJ2-6; v_gene: TRBV5-1; CDR3aa: CASSAGWGDWANVLTF
d_gene: .; j_gene: TRBJ1-3; v_gene: TRBV21-1; CDR3aa: CASSMGGPRNAGNTIYF
d_gene: .; j_gene: TRBJ2-5; v_gene: TRBV11-2; CDR3aa: CASSLGLAETQYF
d_gene: TRBD1; j_gene: TRBJ2-1; v_gene: TRBV29-1; CDR3aa: CSVLSTGHEQFF
d_gene: .; j_gene: TRBJ1-3; v_gene: TRBV19; CDR3aa: CASSIGGFLTRGNTIYF
d_gene: .; j_gene: TRBJ2-1; v_gene: TRBV29-1; CDR3aa: CSVEDVTEYSSYNEQFF
d_gene: TRBD2; j_gene: TRBJ2-2; v_gene: TRBV6-5; CDR3aa: CASSQSGGNTGELFF
d_gene: TRBD2; j_gene: TRBJ2-1; v_gene: TRBV4-3; CDR3aa: CASSPRLAGYNEQFF
d_gene: .; j_gene: TRBJ2-3; v_gene: TRBV27; CDR3aa: CATILRAGTDTQYF
d_gene: .; j_gene: TRBJ2-5; v_gene: TRBV7-6; CDR3aa: CASSFEGTLETQYF
d_gene: .; j_gene: TRBJ2-1; v_gene: TRBV27; CDR3aa: CASSGTIYNEQFF
d_gene: .; j_gene: TRBJ1-2; v_gene: TRBV10-1; CDR3aa: CASSSLIRALYGYTF
d_gene: .; j_gene: TRBJ2-7; v_gene: TRBV19; CDR3aa: CASSMVLLHEQYF
d_gene: TRBD1; j_gene: TRBJ2-7; v_gene: TRBV27; CDR3aa: CASSSDRGEQYF
d_gene: TRBD2; j_gene: TRBJ2-1; v_gene: TRBV5-4; CDR3aa: CASSAGLASIQKSNEQFF
d_gene: TRBD1; j_gene: TRBJ1-2; v_gene: TRBV28; CDR3aa: CASSVTGEDYGYTF
d_gene: .; j_gene: .; v_gene: TRBV5-6; CDR3aa: CASRGGLAYEQYF
d_gene: TRBD2; j_gene: TRBJ2-1; v_gene: TRBV6-1; CDR3aa: CASARTSGTYNEQFF
d_gene: TRBD1; j_gene: TRBJ2-2; v_gene: TRBV6-1; CDR3aa: CASSEPRTGAGELFF
d_gene: TRBD2; j_gene: TRBJ2-4; v_gene: TRBV5-1; CDR3aa: CASSPTSAQAKNIQYF
d_gene: .; j_gene: TRBJ2-7; v_gene: TRBV10-3; CDR3aa: CAITKGADLYEQYF
d_gene: .; j_gene: TRBJ1-4; v_gene: TRBV28; CDR3aa: CASKPGRGTTNEKLFF
d_gene: .; j_gene: TRBJ1-1; v_gene: TRBV10-3; CDR3aa: CAISEPGDTEAFF
d_gene: TRBD1; j_gene: TRBJ1-5; v_gene: TRBV7-2; CDR3aa: CASSLKRDSYSNQPQHF
d_gene: .; j_gene: TRBJ2-1; v_gene: TRBV9; CDR3aa: CASSVAAGYEQFF